This paragraph covers one T cell receptor beta chain sequence. These data are taken from a study of blood T cells in healthy people across ages. Germline V CDR1 and CDR2: MNHEY, SVGAGI. V was pared by 6 bases and J by 3 bases, with 9 bases of the junction left unmatched. The CDR3 length is 16 residues. PCR was performed a second time for about 7 to 11 cycles using a sample-barcoded 5' primer and a J-beta primer mix. Each CDR3 protein is one row after TCRdb ran MiXCR on the 5' RACE reads. The profile shows more than 1.4 million distinct CDR3 sequences, 42% of them singletons. The sample providers were healthy Caucasian people from Russia, aged roughly 6 to 95.

The chain links TRBV6-5 to TRBJ2-7; 12 positions agree with TRBD2. The TCR originated in a woman between 18 and 29 years old in good health. The specimen sequenced was blood. For the CDR3, the DNA is TGTGCCAGCAGCCCACCTAGCGGGGGGGCCGTCTACGAGCAGTACTTC. This encodes CASSPPSGGAVYEQYF.